The 24 T cell receptor beta chains below all came from one sample that was sequenced in a study of type 1 and type 2 diabetes patients. PCR was run on genomic DNA. Amplification of the beta chain CDR3 used 30 forward and 13 reverse multiplex primers. From the multiplex PCR reads, TCRdb called clonotypes with MiXCR, one entry per CDR3 protein. The repertoire holds approximately 260,000 distinct CDR3 sequences, with more than 40% as singletons. Material for sequencing was peripheral blood mononuclear cells (PBMCs). These receptors all stem from a man aged 18 to 29 with type 2 diabetes.

The V call is TRBV7-2, the J call TRBJ2-1; 9 bases fit TRBD2. Germline V lookup: CDR1 SGHTA, CDR2 FQGNSA. CDR3 length: 15 residues. V gave up 5 bases and J gave up 2 bases; unmatched junction bases: 4. CDR3 amino acids: CASSATSGTYNEQFF. CDR3 bases: TGTGCCAGCAGCGCGACTAGCGGAACCTACAATGAGCAGTTCTTC.

This clonotype appeared a few times. The chain carries TRBV20-1 and TRBJ2-7; 7 bases fit TRBD1. Germline CDR1 is DFQATT and CDR2 is SNEGSKA (reference sequence). The CDR3 covers 13 residues. V dropped 6 bases and J dropped 0; count of bases not matched to a gene: 5. CDR3 in amino acids: CSAPDRTSYEQYF. CDR3 DNA: TGCAGTGCGCCGGACAGGACCTCCTACGAGCAGTACTTC.

This chain uses TRBV7-8 with TRBJ1-1; a weak D match, TRBD1 (6 bases). V was trimmed by 5 bases and J by 1 base, leaving 14 bases between them. From germline, CDR1 is SGHVS and CDR2 FQNEAQ. The CDR3 length is 15 residues. The CDR3 coding sequence is TGTGCCAGCAGCCTAGGGACAAAAGGGAACACTGAAGCTTTCTTT. Amino acid sequence: CASSLGTKGNTEAFF.

The rearrangement joins TRBV2 to TRBJ1-2; D call uncertain. In germline, CDR1 is SNHLY, CDR2 FYNNEI. This CDR3 comprises 13 residues. Trimming pared 2 bases from V and 5 bases from J, leaving 9 bases between. The CDR3 protein is CASSEKSDYGYTF. CDR3 nucleotides: TGTGCCAGCAGTGAAAAGTCCGATTATGGCTACACCTTC.

As to this clonotype: This sequence may be a read error, since a much larger clone differs from it by one base. The chain combines TRBV9 with TRBJ2-7, with D hard to call. The germline V gene has CDR1 SGDLS and CDR2 YYNGEE. Trimming cost V 0 bases and J 7 bases, with 11 bases left between them. This CDR3 is built from 13 residues. The CDR3 DNA reads as TGTGCCAGCAGCGTAGCTGGAACTCTTGAGCAGTACTTC. Translated, it gives CASSVAGTLEQYF.

Only one count was recorded for this clonotype. This chain's CDR3 is CSASKQPDQPQHF. CDR3 nucleotide sequence: TGCAGTGCTAGTAAACAACCGGATCAGCCCCAGCATTTT. The V gene is TRBV20-1, the J gene TRBJ1-5; D is unclear. The V gene lost 3 bases and the J gene lost 5 bases, with 11 bases spanning the gap. The CDR3 extends over 13 amino acids. Germline V lookup: CDR1 DFQATT, CDR2 SNEGSKA (reference sequence).

The genes are TRBV9 and TRBJ2-7; D possibly matches TRBD1 or TRBD2 (6 bases each). CDR3 length: 14 residues. Germline lookup yields CDR1 SGDLS and CDR2 YYNGEE. The germline V and J ends were trimmed by 4 bases and 3 bases, with 14 bases remaining between them. Here the CDR3 reads CASSLPGEVYEQYF. The CDR3 nucleotides are TGTGCCAGCAGCTTACCAGGGGAGGTCTACGAGCAGTACTTC.

The V call is TRBV7-8, the J call TRBJ1-2, with D perhaps matching TRBD1 (6 bases). CDR1 and CDR2 (germline): SGHVS, FQNEAQ. Trimming took 5 bases from V and 5 from J, leaving 24 bases between them. The CDR3 is made up of 17 amino acids. Written as DNA, the CDR3 is TGTGCCAGCAGCCCACGTGAGGGGGGCCGTACTATTTATGGCTACACCTTC. Its protein product is CASSPREGGRTIYGYTF.

V and J are TRBV28 and TRBJ1-4; weak D call: TRBD1 (6 bases). This CDR3 spans 17 amino acids. The V end lost 6 bases, the J end lost 7 bases, and 24 bases lay between the germline ends. The germline CDR1 and CDR2 sequences are MDHEN and SYDVKM. The chain's CDR3 is CASRSDRSPAAREKLFF. DNA of the CDR3: TGTGCCAGCAGATCGGACAGATCCCCCGCAGCGCGTGAAAAACTGTTTTTT.

The gene calls are TRBV11-2 and TRBJ2-7; D is unresolved. The germline V and J ends were trimmed by 1 base and 7 bases, with 8 bases remaining between them. The CDR3 spans 12 residues. CDR1 and CDR2 (germline): SGHAT, FQNNGV. The CDR3 DNA is TGTGCCAGCAGCTTAGGGCCTTTGGAGCAGTACTTC. Its translation is CASSLGPLEQYF.

This clonotype has more than one count but fewer than ten. The chain has TRBV20-1 and TRBJ2-7, with 11 bases lining up with TRBD1. The CDR3 is 19 amino acids. Trimming cost V 0 bases and J 1 base; bases outside gene matches: 14. CDR1 and CDR2 (germline): DFQATT, SNEGSKA (reference sequence). The CDR3 protein is CSARDPGLSGTGGSYEQYF. The CDR3 nucleotides read TGCAGTGCTAGAGATCCGGGACTTTCAGGGACAGGGGGGTCCTACGAGCAGTACTTC.

This clonotype showed up just once. A much larger clone differs by one base, so this may be a read error. The V and J genes are TRBV15 and TRBJ2-5; 7 positions agree with TRBD1. Germline CDR1 and CDR2: LNHNV and YYDKDF (reference sequence). The CDR3 spans 16 residues. Trimming took 1 base from V and 3 from J; bases not matched to a gene: 8. The CDR3 DNA sequence: TGTGCCACCAGCAGAGTCTCAGGCACAGGGGAAGAGACCCAGTACTTC. It translates to CATSRVSGTGEETQYF.

The chain uses TRBV3-1 and TRBJ1-6; TRBD1 might be the D (5 bases). The CDR3 has 15 amino acids. Trimming removed 0 bases at V and 9 bases at J, with 12 bases between. CDR1 is LGHDT and CDR2 is YNNKEL in the germline V gene (reference sequence). The CDR3 is CASSQDAQVLSPLHF. In DNA form, the CDR3 reads TGTGCCAGCAGCCAAGATGCACAGGTTCTTTCACCCCTCCACTTT.

This clonotype was recorded a few times. A read error may produce the germline difference seen at one junction end. The chain has TRBV2 and TRBJ1-5; a weak D match, TRBD1 (5 bases). The length of the CDR3 is 17 residues. Germline CDR1 and CDR2: SNHLY and FYNNEI. The CDR3 DNA sequence: TGTACCAGCAGTGATCCTGGAGGACAATATAGCAATCAGCCCCAGCATTTT. It is translated as CTSSDPGGQYSNQPQHF.

This clonotype was counted between two and nine times. The CDR3 region is CASRRDRATYEQYF. CDR3 nucleotides: TGTGCCAGCAGGAGAGACAGGGCGACTTACGAGCAGTACTTC. The chain has TRBV6-8 and TRBJ2-7; the match to TRBD1 covers 7 bases. The germline gives CDR1 MNHGY, CDR2 SAAAGT. This CDR3 has 14 amino acids. With V trimmed by 6 bases and J by 4 bases, 9 bases remained unmatched.

V is TRBV7-2 and J is TRBJ1-2, with D unclear. The CDR3 is made up of 13 amino acids. Germline values: CDR1 SGHTA, CDR2 FQGNSA. Trimming removed 3 bases at V and 6 bases at J, with 11 bases between. In DNA, the CDR3 is TGTGCCAGCAGCTTGGTCGGGGTCGATGGCTACACCTTC. It yields the protein CASSLVGVDGYTF.

The genes are TRBV6-5 and TRBJ2-7; no definite D call. V shed 4 bases and J shed 6 bases, with 16 bases lying between them. The CDR3 loop spans 14 amino acids. CDR1 is MNHEY and CDR2 is SVGAGI in the germline V gene. CDR3 in DNA: TGTGCCAGCAGTTCTACACCCATCTTCGGCGAGCAGTACTTC. It specifies CASSSTPIFGEQYF.

V and J are TRBV7-2 and TRBJ1-1; D not certain. The germline V gene has CDR1 SGHTA and CDR2 FQGNSA. With 4 bases removed from V and 10 bases from J, the gap between germline ends came to 10 bases. The CDR3 spans 11 residues. In DNA form, the CDR3 reads TGTGCCAGCAGCTCCCCCGGTGCAGCTTTCTTT. Translated, it gives CASSSPGAAFF.

With regard to this clonotype: This may arise from a read error, as a much more abundant clone is one base away. The chain combines TRBV27 with TRBJ2-7; 9 nucleotides match TRBD2. V dropped 5 bases and J dropped 0; count of bases not matched to a gene: 5. Germline assignment: CDR1 MNHEY and CDR2 SMNVEV (reference sequence). The CDR3 totals 15 residues. The CDR3 sequence is CASSGRSGSSYEQYF. The DNA for the CDR3 is TGTGCCAGCAGTGGGCGTAGCGGGAGCTCCTACGAGCAGTACTTC.

This clonotype was observed a few times. The chain recombines TRBV19 with TRBJ2-3; tentatively, D is TRBD1 (5 bases). Germline assignment: CDR1 LNHDA and CDR2 SQIVND (reference sequence). V lost 5 bases, J lost 6 bases, and 9 bases lay in between. The CDR3 is made up of 12 amino acids. This CDR3 is CASSDRRDTQYF. CDR3 sequence (DNA): TGTGCCAGTAGTGACAGAAGGGATACGCAGTATTTT.

The CDR3 sequence is CSASPLAGVPDTQYF. In DNA form, the CDR3 reads TGCAGTGCTAGCCCTTTAGCGGGAGTGCCAGATACGCAGTATTTT. V usage is TRBV20-1 and J usage is TRBJ2-3; 9 nucleotides align to TRBD2. This CDR3 contains 15 residues. With V trimmed by 3 bases and J by 4 bases, 8 bases remained unmatched. Germline assignment: CDR1 DFQATT and CDR2 SNEGSKA (reference sequence).

The chain has TRBV6-5 and TRBJ1-1, with 8 nucleotides matching TRBD1. The CDR3 contains 16 residues. With V trimmed by 6 bases and J by 5 bases, 14 bases remained unmatched. Germline assignment: CDR1 MNHEY and CDR2 SVGAGI. The CDR3 loop reads CASRGAAGGIRTEAFF. The CDR3, as DNA: TGTGCCAGCAGGGGGGCGGCAGGGGGCATTCGGACTGAAGCTTTCTTT.

This clonotype turned up a few times. The chain recombines TRBV19 with TRBJ2-1; 9 positions match TRBD1. Germline lookup yields CDR1 LNHDA and CDR2 SQIVND (reference sequence). V shed 6 bases and J 7 bases; nucleotides not matched to a gene: 10. The CDR3 is made up of 15 amino acids. The CDR3 coding sequence is TGTGCCAGTAGCCACCGGGACAGGGATTGGAATGAGCAGTTCTTC. Its translation: CASSHRDRDWNEQFF.

J is TRBJ2-2 and V is TRBV19, with 9 bases fitting TRBD1. Germline trimming cut 11 bases from V and 3 bases from J; bases unmatched to any gene: 7. The CDR3 totals 14 residues. Germline values: CDR1 LNHDA, CDR2 SQIVND (reference sequence). CDR3 DNA sequence: TGTGCCGGCCGGGACAGGGCGGACACCGGGGAGCTGTTTTTT. As protein: CAGRDRADTGELFF.